What follows is one T cell receptor (beta chain) and its context. Its cognate antigen is unknown. The sample belongs to a study of cytomegalovirus exposure and HLA in healthy donors. Findings and limits, study-wide: A later analysis reportedly found that, within productive TCRs, an Asian-associated ancestry cluster had fewer N-insertions than the mean observed across the 666 donors.

PCR primers comprised 60 Vbeta and 13 Jbeta primers. Clones were sequenced by immunoSEQ multiplex PCR, and TCRdb holds only the in-frame ones, with some missing. This sample has some 200,000 clones, with more than 75% found just once. Germline CDR1 is SGDLS and CDR2 is YYNGEE. The V end lost 0 bases, the J end lost 3 bases, and 12 bases lay between the germline ends. The CDR3 loop spans 15 amino acids. This chain links TRBV9 with TRBJ1-2, with D possibly being TRBD1 (6 bases). This receptor was taken from a girl under three years old in good health and CMV-seronegative. Sequencing used PBMCs. The DNA for the CDR3 is TGTGCCAGCAGCGTAGTGGCGACAGGATACTATGGCTACACCTTC. It codes for CASSVVATGYYGYTF.